The subject of this entry is one T cell receptor (beta chain). Measured with immunoSEQ multiplex PCR; TCRdb has only the in-frame clones, and not every one. The repertoire consists of about 85,000 clones, with roughly 88% occurring once and the leading ten covering more than 4.5%. Per the germline V gene, CDR1 is SGHNT and CDR2 is YENEEA. V shed 4 bases and J 0 bases; nucleotides not matched to a gene: 4. The CDR3 is 15 residues long. The data originate from a study of blood T cell repertoires in COVID-19. This receptor was obtained from a woman at least 80 years old with acute or convalescent COVID-19. This chain connects TRBV11-3 to TRBJ2-3; 7 nucleotides agree with TRBD2. The specimen was peripheral blood. CDR3 sequence reads: CASSSMGGSTDTQYF. CDR3 nucleotides: TGTGCCAGCAGCTCAATGGGGGGGAGCACAGATACGCAGTATTTT. Complete variable domain (other parts from reference TRBV11-3 and TRBJ2-3): EAGVVQSPRYKIIEKKQPVAFWCNPISGHNTLYWYLQNLGQGPELLIRYENEEAVDDSQLPKDRFSAERLKGVDSTLKIQPAELGDSAVYLCASSSMGGSTDTQYFGPGTRLTVL.